Listed below are T cell receptor beta chains from one sample, sequenced in a study of shared clonotypes between healthy human individuals. Produced via immunoSEQ multiplex PCR; TCRdb's table is partial and in-frame only. The table has about a million clones, about three quarters seen once; the top ten hold around 1.5%. The sequenced sample was memory CD4+ T cells sorted from blood. The source of these receptors is a man younger than 35 in good health. Each CDR3 is given with its conserved first and last residue. D genes are given only for firm matches. Some rows mark clone size as missing; the rest say once, few, many or name a class of expanded clone.

v_gene: TRBV6-5; j_gene: TRBJ1-1; abundance: .; d_gene: .; len: 14; CDR3nt: TGTGCCACCTACTCTAAAGCGGGGAACACTGAAGCTTTCTTT; CDR3aa: CATYSKAGNTEAFF
v_gene: TRBV5-1; j_gene: TRBJ2-5; abundance: .; d_gene: TRBD2; len: 16; CDR3nt: TGCGCCAGCAGCTTGGCCGTACTAGCGGCCCAAGAGACCCAGTACTTC; CDR3aa: CASSLAVLAAQETQYF
v_gene: TRBV30; j_gene: TRBJ1-1; abundance: few; d_gene: .; len: 14; CDR3nt: TGTGCCTGGAGTGTACGGCAGACGAACACTGAAGCTTTCTTT; CDR3aa: CAWSVRQTNTEAFF
v_gene: TRBV29-1; j_gene: TRBJ1-2; abundance: .; d_gene: .; len: 11; CDR3nt: TGCAGCGTTGAACAGGGCGGTGGCTACACCTTC; CDR3aa: CSVEQGGGYTF
v_gene: TRBV11-2; j_gene: TRBJ2-3; abundance: once; d_gene: .; len: 16; CDR3nt: TGTGCCAGCAGCTCTGGAGGGGTGGGAGGCACAGATACGCAGTATTTT; CDR3aa: CASSSGGVGGTDTQYF
v_gene: TRBV6-1; j_gene: TRBJ2-1; abundance: .; d_gene: TRBD1; len: 14; CDR3nt: TGTGCCAGCAAGGACAGGGGATACTACAATGAGCAGTTCTTC; CDR3aa: CASKDRGYYNEQFF
v_gene: TRBV6-5; j_gene: TRBJ1-1; abundance: few; d_gene: TRBD1; len: 14; CDR3nt: TGTGCCAGCAGACCCGGACAGGGGTGGACTGAAGCTTTCTTT; CDR3aa: CASRPGQGWTEAFF
v_gene: TRBV6-1; j_gene: TRBJ2-7; abundance: .; d_gene: TRBD2; len: 15; CDR3nt: TGTGCCAGTGGTGATCGGGCTAGCGGGAGCTACGAGCAGTACTTC; CDR3aa: CASGDRASGSYEQYF
v_gene: TRBV5-4; j_gene: TRBJ2-7; abundance: .; d_gene: .; len: 15; CDR3nt: TGTGCCAGCAGCTTGGAAGGGGTCGGGTCCTACGAGCAGTACTTC; CDR3aa: CASSLEGVGSYEQYF
v_gene: TRBV7-3; j_gene: TRBJ2-7; abundance: .; d_gene: TRBD2; len: 15; CDR3nt: TGTGCCAGCAGCTTTAGCGGGGGTCCCTTTTACGAGCAGTACTTC; CDR3aa: CASSFSGGPFYEQYF
v_gene: TRBV2; j_gene: TRBJ2-5; abundance: .; d_gene: TRBD2; len: 14; CDR3nt: TGTGCCAGCAGGGTAGCGGGCCCTCAAGAGACCCAGTACTTC; CDR3aa: CASRVAGPQETQYF
v_gene: TRBV7-9; j_gene: TRBJ2-7; abundance: .; d_gene: TRBD2; len: 15; CDR3nt: TGTGCCAGCAGCTCCCAACTAGCGGGTCACTACGAGCAGTACTTC; CDR3aa: CASSSQLAGHYEQYF
v_gene: TRBV6-1; j_gene: TRBJ2-2; abundance: .; d_gene: .; len: 13; CDR3nt: TGTGCCAGCAGCCCAGGGTTCGCCGGGGAGCTGTTTTTT; CDR3aa: CASSPGFAGELFF
v_gene: TRBV5-5; j_gene: TRBJ1-5; abundance: .; d_gene: .; len: 17; CDR3nt: TGTGCCAGCAGCTTGAACGGAGGGAGGGTTGGCAATCAGCCCCAGCATTTT; CDR3aa: CASSLNGGRVGNQPQHF
v_gene: TRBV30; j_gene: TRBJ2-3; abundance: .; d_gene: .; len: 14; CDR3nt: TGTGCCTGGAGTAGGTTGGCCCCTCAAGGAACGCAGTATTTT; CDR3aa: CAWSRLAPQGTQYF
v_gene: TRBV4-3; j_gene: TRBJ2-1; abundance: .; d_gene: TRBD2; len: 15; CDR3nt: TGCGCCAGCAGCTATACTAGCGGTTCCTACAATGAGCAGTTCTTC; CDR3aa: CASSYTSGSYNEQFF
v_gene: TRBV5-6; j_gene: TRBJ1-6; abundance: .; d_gene: TRBD1; len: 13; CDR3nt: TGTGCCAGCAGCCCCGGGACAGGTTCACCCCTCCACTTT; CDR3aa: CASSPGTGSPLHF
v_gene: TRBV5-5; j_gene: TRBJ1-2; abundance: .; d_gene: .; len: 13; CDR3nt: TGTGCCAGCAGCTTGGCCCAGAACTATGGCTACACCTTC; CDR3aa: CASSLAQNYGYTF
v_gene: TRBV7-6; j_gene: TRBJ2-1; abundance: .; d_gene: TRBD2; len: 16; CDR3nt: TGTGCCAGCAGCTCAAAGCCGGGAGGGAAGGCTGATGAGCAGTTCTTC; CDR3aa: CASSSKPGGKADEQFF
v_gene: TRBV6-1; j_gene: TRBJ1-3; abundance: .; d_gene: .; len: 15; CDR3nt: TGTGCCAGCAGCCCCGTCGGGGAATCTGGAAACACCATATATTTT; CDR3aa: CASSPVGESGNTIYF
v_gene: TRBV11-3; j_gene: TRBJ1-1; abundance: .; d_gene: .; len: 12; CDR3nt: TGTGCCAGCTCCCTTCAGGGTACTGAAGCTTTCTTT; CDR3aa: CASSLQGTEAFF
v_gene: TRBV6-5; j_gene: TRBJ1-1; abundance: .; d_gene: .; len: 15; CDR3nt: TGTGCCAGCAGTTACTCGAGGGCCCATAACACTGAAGCTTTCTTT; CDR3aa: CASSYSRAHNTEAFF
v_gene: TRBV29-1; j_gene: TRBJ2-1; abundance: once; d_gene: TRBD1; len: 16; CDR3nt: TGCAGCGTTCCTTTGACGACAGGGAGCTCCTACAATGAGCAGTTCTTC; CDR3aa: CSVPLTTGSSYNEQFF
v_gene: TRBV18; j_gene: TRBJ1-2; abundance: .; d_gene: TRBD1; len: 16; CDR3nt: TGTGCCAGCTCACCGTCCCGGGACAGGGTTGGCGATGGCTACACCTTC; CDR3aa: CASSPSRDRVGDGYTF
v_gene: TRBV28; j_gene: TRBJ1-4; abundance: .; d_gene: .; len: 14; CDR3nt: TGTGCCAGCAGTTTACTCCTCGGGGATGAAAAACTGTTTTTT; CDR3aa: CASSLLLGDEKLFF
v_gene: TRBV30; j_gene: TRBJ1-2; abundance: .; d_gene: .; len: 16; CDR3nt: TGTGCCTGGACGGAGACAGGTGTGACCTTTAACTATGGCTACACCTTC; CDR3aa: CAWTETGVTFNYGYTF
v_gene: TRBV10-3; j_gene: TRBJ2-7; abundance: .; d_gene: .; len: 14; CDR3nt: TGTGCCATCAAGGAGGGGCTAGCCCTAGGCGAGCAGTACTTC; CDR3aa: CAIKEGLALGEQYF
v_gene: TRBV18; j_gene: TRBJ1-2; abundance: .; d_gene: .; len: 15; CDR3nt: TGTGCCAGCTCCCCGCAGAAGGACAGCCAAGATGGCTACACCTTC; CDR3aa: CASSPQKDSQDGYTF
v_gene: TRBV2; j_gene: TRBJ2-5; abundance: .; d_gene: TRBD2; len: 16; CDR3nt: TGTGCCAGCAGTGAAGTTAGCGGGGGGGCCGGAGAGACCCAGTACTTC; CDR3aa: CASSEVSGGAGETQYF
v_gene: TRBV18; j_gene: TRBJ2-1; abundance: .; d_gene: .; len: 12; CDR3nt: TGTGCCAGCTCACTCAACAGGAATGAGCAGTTCTTC; CDR3aa: CASSLNRNEQFF
v_gene: TRBV5-1; j_gene: TRBJ1-3; abundance: .; d_gene: .; len: 17; CDR3nt: TGCGCCAGCAGCTTGGACGCGGGAACCCGCTCTGGAAACACCATATATTTT; CDR3aa: CASSLDAGTRSGNTIYF
v_gene: TRBV19; j_gene: TRBJ1-2; abundance: .; d_gene: .; len: 14; CDR3nt: TGTGCCAGTAGTATGAGCCCCGCTAACTATGGCTACACCTTC; CDR3aa: CASSMSPANYGYTF
v_gene: TRBV5-3; j_gene: TRBJ1-2; abundance: .; d_gene: .; len: 15; CDR3nt: TGTGCCAGAAGCTTGGATCGCAGTTGGGGTTATGGCTACACCTTC; CDR3aa: CARSLDRSWGYGYTF
v_gene: TRBV29-1; j_gene: TRBJ2-1; abundance: few; d_gene: TRBD2; len: 15; CDR3nt: TGCAGCGTCCGCGCTCCTAGCGGGGCCTACAATGAGCAGTTCTTC; CDR3aa: CSVRAPSGAYNEQFF
v_gene: TRBV18; j_gene: TRBJ2-7; abundance: .; d_gene: .; len: 15; CDR3nt: TGTGCCAGCTCACCAAAGCCTGGCTTGAGCTACGAGCAGTACTTC; CDR3aa: CASSPKPGLSYEQYF
v_gene: TRBV5-1; j_gene: TRBJ1-2; abundance: .; d_gene: .; len: 17; CDR3nt: TGCGCCAGCAGCTTGGTAGGGGGGCAGCGTGAGGACTATGGCTACACCTTC; CDR3aa: CASSLVGGQREDYGYTF
v_gene: TRBV14; j_gene: TRBJ1-6; abundance: .; d_gene: .; len: 12; CDR3nt: TGTGCCAGCAGCCCCTCTTTTGGACCCCTCCACTTT; CDR3aa: CASSPSFGPLHF
v_gene: TRBV30; j_gene: TRBJ1-3; abundance: .; d_gene: .; len: 17; CDR3nt: TGTGCCTGGAGTGTAGGGATCGACTTGATCTCTGGAAACACCATATATTTT; CDR3aa: CAWSVGIDLISGNTIYF
v_gene: TRBV4-2; j_gene: TRBJ2-6; abundance: .; d_gene: .; len: 16; CDR3nt: TGTGCCAGCCGCAAACCGGGAGACTCTGGGGCCAACGTCCTGACTTTC; CDR3aa: CASRKPGDSGANVLTF
v_gene: TRBV5-6; j_gene: TRBJ1-2; abundance: .; d_gene: .; len: 14; CDR3nt: TGTGCCAGCAGCTTGGGACAGAGTAACTATGGCTACACCTTC; CDR3aa: CASSLGQSNYGYTF
v_gene: TRBV21-1; j_gene: TRBJ2-1; abundance: many; d_gene: .; len: 14; CDR3nt: TGTGCCAGCAGCAAAAGGGAGCGGACCAATGAGCAGTTCTTC; CDR3aa: CASSKRERTNEQFF
v_gene: TRBV21-1; j_gene: TRBJ2-2; abundance: .; d_gene: .; len: 17; CDR3nt: TGTGCCAGCAGCTGGCCCTGGACAGGCGTCAACACCGGGGAGCTGTTTTTT; CDR3aa: CASSWPWTGVNTGELFF
v_gene: TRBV11-2; j_gene: TRBJ2-7; abundance: .; d_gene: .; len: 14; CDR3nt: TGTGCCAGCAGCTTAGACACCGGACGGTACGAGCAGTACTTC; CDR3aa: CASSLDTGRYEQYF
v_gene: TRBV30; j_gene: TRBJ2-4; abundance: .; d_gene: TRBD1; len: 13; CDR3nt: TGTGCCTGGGACGCCGGACAGGAAAACATTCAGTACTTC; CDR3aa: CAWDAGQENIQYF
v_gene: TRBV4-3; j_gene: TRBJ1-4; abundance: .; d_gene: .; len: 15; CDR3nt: TGCGCCAGCAGCCGGCAGGACCACACTAATGAAAAACTGTTTTTT; CDR3aa: CASSRQDHTNEKLFF
v_gene: TRBV28; j_gene: TRBJ1-5; abundance: many; d_gene: .; len: 16; CDR3nt: TGTGCCAGCAGTCCCCCTTTCGGGGCCCGGGATCAGCCCCAGCATTTT; CDR3aa: CASSPPFGARDQPQHF
v_gene: TRBV6-6; j_gene: TRBJ1-5; abundance: once; d_gene: TRBD1; len: 15; CDR3nt: TGTGCCAGCAGTTCGGGGGCAGGGGGTGGGCAGCCCCAGCATTTT; CDR3aa: CASSSGAGGGQPQHF
v_gene: TRBV27; j_gene: TRBJ1-1; abundance: .; d_gene: .; len: 14; CDR3nt: TGTGCCAGCAGTTTCCGTCAGTTGGACACTGAAGCTTTCTTT; CDR3aa: CASSFRQLDTEAFF
v_gene: TRBV7-9; j_gene: TRBJ2-2; abundance: .; d_gene: TRBD1; len: 14; CDR3nt: TGTGCCAGCAGCTGGACAGGGGGGATCGGGGAGCTGTTTTTT; CDR3aa: CASSWTGGIGELFF